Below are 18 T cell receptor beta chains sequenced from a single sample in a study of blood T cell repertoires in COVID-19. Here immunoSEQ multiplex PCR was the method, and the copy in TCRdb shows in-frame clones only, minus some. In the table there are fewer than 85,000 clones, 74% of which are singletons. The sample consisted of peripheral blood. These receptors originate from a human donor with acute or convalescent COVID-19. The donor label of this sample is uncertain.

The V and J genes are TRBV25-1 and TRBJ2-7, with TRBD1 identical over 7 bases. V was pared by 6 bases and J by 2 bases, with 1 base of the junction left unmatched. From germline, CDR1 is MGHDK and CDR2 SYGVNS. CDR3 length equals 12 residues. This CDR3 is CASSDRAYEQYF. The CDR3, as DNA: TGTGCCAGCAGCGACAGGGCCTACGAGCAGTACTTC.

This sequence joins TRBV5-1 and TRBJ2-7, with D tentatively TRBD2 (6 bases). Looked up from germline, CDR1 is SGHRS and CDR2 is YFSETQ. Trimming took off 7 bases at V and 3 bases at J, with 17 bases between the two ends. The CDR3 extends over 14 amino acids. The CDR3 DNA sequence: TGCGCCAGCCCTTTGACTAGACAAGTCTACGAGCAGTACTTC. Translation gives CASPLTRQVYEQYF.

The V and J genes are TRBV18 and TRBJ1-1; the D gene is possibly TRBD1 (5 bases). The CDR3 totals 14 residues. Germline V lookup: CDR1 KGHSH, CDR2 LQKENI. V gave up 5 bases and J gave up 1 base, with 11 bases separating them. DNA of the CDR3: TGTGCCAGCTCAACCGGACATCCGAACACTGAAGCTTTCTTT. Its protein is CASSTGHPNTEAFF.

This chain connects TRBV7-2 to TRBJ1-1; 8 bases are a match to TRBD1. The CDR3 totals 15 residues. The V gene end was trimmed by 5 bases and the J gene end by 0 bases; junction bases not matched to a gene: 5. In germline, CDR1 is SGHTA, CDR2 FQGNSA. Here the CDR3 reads CASSRQGALNTEAFF. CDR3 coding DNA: TGTGCCAGCAGCCGTCAGGGGGCGCTGAACACTGAAGCTTTCTTT.

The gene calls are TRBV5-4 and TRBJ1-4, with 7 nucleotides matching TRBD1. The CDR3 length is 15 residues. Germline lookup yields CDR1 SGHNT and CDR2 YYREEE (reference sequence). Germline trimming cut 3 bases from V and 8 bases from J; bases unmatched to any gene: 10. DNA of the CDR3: TGTGCCAGCAGCTCGAAGACAGGGATGGAAGAAAAACTGTTTTTT. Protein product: CASSSKTGMEEKLFF.

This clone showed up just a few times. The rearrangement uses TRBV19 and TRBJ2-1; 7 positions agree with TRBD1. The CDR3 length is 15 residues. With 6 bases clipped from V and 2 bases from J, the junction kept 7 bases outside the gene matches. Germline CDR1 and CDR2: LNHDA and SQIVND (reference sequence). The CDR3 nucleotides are TGTGCCAGTAGCCCAACAGGGACAGCCTACAATGAGCAGTTCTTC. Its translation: CASSPTGTAYNEQFF.

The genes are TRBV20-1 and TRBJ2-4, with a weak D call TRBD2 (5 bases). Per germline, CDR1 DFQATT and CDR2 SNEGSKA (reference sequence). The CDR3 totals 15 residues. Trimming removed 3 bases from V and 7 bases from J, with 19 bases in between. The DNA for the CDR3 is TGCAGTGCTAGTACCGCGGGCCCAAGGACTAACATTCAGTACTTC. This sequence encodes CSASTAGPRTNIQYF.

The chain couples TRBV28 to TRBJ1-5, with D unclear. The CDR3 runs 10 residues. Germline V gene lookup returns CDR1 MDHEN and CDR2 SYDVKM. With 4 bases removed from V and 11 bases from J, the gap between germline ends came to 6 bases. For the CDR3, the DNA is TGTGCCAGCAGTTCCGTAGCCCAGCATTTT. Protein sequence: CASSSVAQHF.

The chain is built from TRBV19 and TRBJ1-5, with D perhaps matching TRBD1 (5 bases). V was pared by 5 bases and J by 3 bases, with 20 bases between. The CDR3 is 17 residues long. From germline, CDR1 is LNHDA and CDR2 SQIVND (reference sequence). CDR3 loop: CASSPSHPRGNNQPQHF. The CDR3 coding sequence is TGTGCCAGTAGTCCCTCACATCCCCGGGGGAACAATCAGCCCCAGCATTTT.

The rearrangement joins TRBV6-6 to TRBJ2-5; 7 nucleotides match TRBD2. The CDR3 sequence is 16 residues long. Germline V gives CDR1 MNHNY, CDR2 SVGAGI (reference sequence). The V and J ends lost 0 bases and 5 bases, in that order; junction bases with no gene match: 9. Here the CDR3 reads CASSYSGGRAGETQYF. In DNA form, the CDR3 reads TGTGCCAGCAGTTACTCCGGAGGGAGGGCCGGGGAGACCCAGTACTTC.

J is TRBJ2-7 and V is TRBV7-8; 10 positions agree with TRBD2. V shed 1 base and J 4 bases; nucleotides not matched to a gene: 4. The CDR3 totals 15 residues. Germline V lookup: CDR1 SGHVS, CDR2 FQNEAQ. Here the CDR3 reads CASSLGTSGIYEQYV. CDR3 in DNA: TGTGCCAGCAGCTTAGGGACTAGCGGCATTTACGAGCAGTACGTC.

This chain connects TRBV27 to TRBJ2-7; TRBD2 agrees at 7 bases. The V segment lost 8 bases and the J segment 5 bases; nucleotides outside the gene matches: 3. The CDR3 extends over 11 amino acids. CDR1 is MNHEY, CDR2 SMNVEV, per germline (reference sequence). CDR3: CASGGVHEQYF. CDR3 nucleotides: TGTGCCAGCGGGGGGGTCCACGAGCAGTACTTC.

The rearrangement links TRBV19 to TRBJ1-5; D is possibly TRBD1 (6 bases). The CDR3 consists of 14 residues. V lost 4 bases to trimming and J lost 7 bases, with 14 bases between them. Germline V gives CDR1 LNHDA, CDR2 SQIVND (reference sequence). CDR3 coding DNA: TGTGCCAGTAGTAAGGGGGAGGGTTACCAGCCCCAGCATTTT. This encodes CASSKGEGYQPQHF.

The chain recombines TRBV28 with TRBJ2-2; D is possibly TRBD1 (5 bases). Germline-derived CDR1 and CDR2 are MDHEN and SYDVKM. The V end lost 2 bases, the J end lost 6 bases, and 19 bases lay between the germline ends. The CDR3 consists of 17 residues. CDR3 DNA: TGTGCCAGCAGTTTAATTCCGCAGGGCGGCTCCGCCGGGGAGCTGTTTTTT. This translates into CASSLIPQGGSAGELFF.

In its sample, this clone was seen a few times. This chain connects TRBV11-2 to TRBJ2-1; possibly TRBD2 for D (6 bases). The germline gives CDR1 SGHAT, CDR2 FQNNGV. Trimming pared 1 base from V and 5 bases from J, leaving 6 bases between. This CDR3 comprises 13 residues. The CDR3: CASSLGTNNEQFF. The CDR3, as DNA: TGTGCCAGCAGCTTAGGGACTAACAATGAGCAGTTCTTC.

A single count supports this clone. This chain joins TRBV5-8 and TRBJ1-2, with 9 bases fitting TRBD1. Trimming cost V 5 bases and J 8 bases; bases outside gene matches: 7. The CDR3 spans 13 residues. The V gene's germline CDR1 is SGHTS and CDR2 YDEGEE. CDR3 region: CASRDDRGGGYTF. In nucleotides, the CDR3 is TGTGCCAGCAGGGACGACAGGGGGGGCGGCTACACCTTC.

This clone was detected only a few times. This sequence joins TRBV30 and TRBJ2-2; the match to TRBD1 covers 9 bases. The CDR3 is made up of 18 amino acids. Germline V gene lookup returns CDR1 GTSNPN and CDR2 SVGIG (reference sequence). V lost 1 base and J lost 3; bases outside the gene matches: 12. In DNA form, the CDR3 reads TGTGCCTGGAGTGACCTGCGGGACAGGGACTGGGACACCGGGGAGCTGTTTTTT. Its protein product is CAWSDLRDRDWDTGELFF.

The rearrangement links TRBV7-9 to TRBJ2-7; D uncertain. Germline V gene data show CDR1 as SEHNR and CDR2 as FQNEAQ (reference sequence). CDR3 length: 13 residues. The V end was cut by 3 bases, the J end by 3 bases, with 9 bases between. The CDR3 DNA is TGTGCCAGCAGCTTGCTAGTAGGCTACGAGCAGTACTTC. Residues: CASSLLVGYEQYF.